This passage covers 16 T cell receptor beta chains from one sample sequenced in a study of OX40 agonist ivuxolimab in advanced cancers. TCRdb keeps only in-frame clones here, not all; method: immunoSEQ multiplex PCR. This table holds tens of thousands of clones, approximately 90% found once. The source was CD4+ or CD8+ T cells sorted from blood, collected in a trial of the OX40 agonist ivuxolimab. The receptor set was obtained from an adult with an advanced solid tumor such as melanoma, head and neck, liver or kidney cancer.

The chain has TRBV29-1 and TRBJ1-2; 7 nucleotides agree with TRBD1. The CDR3 sequence is 15 residues long. V lost 0 bases to trimming and J lost 8 bases; unmatched junction nucleotides: 12. Germline-derived CDR1 and CDR2 are SQVTM and ANQGSEA. CDR3 bases: TGCAGCGTTGAAGATCTCGACAGGGTGCGAGGAGGCTACACCTTC. It specifies CSVEDLDRVRGGYTF.

As for this clone: Within the sample, other DNA sequences also encode this same CDR3. The chain joins TRBV5-1 to TRBJ2-7; D not resolved. Germline-derived CDR1 and CDR2 are SGHRS and YFSETQ. Trimming shortened V by 0 bases and J by 3 bases, and 4 bases separated the two germline ends. The CDR3 spans 12 residues. The CDR3 DNA reads as TGCGCCAGCAGCTTGGAAGGCTACGAGCAGTACTTC. Its protein is CASSLEGYEQYF.

There are a few counts of this clone. The gene calls are TRBV2 and TRBJ2-5; D gene unclear. V lost 1 base to trimming and J lost 5 bases, with 8 bases between them. There are 13 residues in the CDR3. CDR1 and CDR2 from the germline V gene are SNHLY and FYNNEI. Here the CDR3 DNA reads TGTGCCAGCAGTGAAGTGGGGTGGGAGACCCAGTACTTC. It codes for CASSEVGWETQYF.

This chain uses TRBV11-3 with TRBJ1-2; no clear D. The CDR3 spans 14 residues. V lost 4 bases and J lost 7, with 16 bases in between. Germline lookup yields CDR1 SGHNT and CDR2 YENEEA. The CDR3 reads CASSSALWDPGYTF. In nucleotides, the CDR3 is TGTGCCAGCAGCTCAGCCCTCTGGGATCCTGGCTACACCTTC.

V gene TRBV19 combines with J gene TRBJ1-4; D may be TRBD1 (5 bases). CDR1 and CDR2 from the germline V gene are LNHDA and SQIVND (reference sequence). V was shortened by 6 bases and J by 0 bases, with 14 bases between the two germline ends. The length of the CDR3 is 16 residues. DNA of the CDR3: TGTGCCAGTAGCGACCCCCGGGGGGCAACTAATGAAAAACTGTTTTTT. It yields the protein CASSDPRGATNEKLFF.

This chain connects TRBV6-6 to TRBJ2-7, with TRBD1 matching over 7 bases. Germline V gene lookup returns CDR1 MNHNY and CDR2 SVGAGI (reference sequence). This CDR3 contains 12 residues. V gave up 5 bases and J gave up 6 bases; unmatched junction bases: 4. The CDR3 DNA is TGTGCCAGCAGTCAACGACAGGGCGAGCAGTACTTC. Its protein is CASSQRQGEQYF.

The chain couples TRBV28 to TRBJ1-1, with D uncertain. Deletions cut 6 bases from V and 0 bases from J, with 17 bases between. The CDR3 runs 16 residues. Looked up from germline, CDR1 is MDHEN and CDR2 is SYDVKM. The CDR3 is CASSLGLGWLNTEAFF. The DNA of the CDR3 is TGTGCCAGCAGCCTCGGACTAGGGTGGTTGAACACTGAAGCTTTCTTT.

The CDR3 coding sequence is TGTGCCTCCAAGAAGGCCGGGCCCTACAATGAGCAGTTCTTC. Its protein is CASKKAGPYNEQFF. J is TRBJ2-1 and V is TRBV30; D ambiguous. The V and J ends lost 7 bases and 2 bases respectively, with 15 bases between them. Germline assignment: CDR1 GTSNPN and CDR2 SVGIG (reference sequence). The CDR3 has 14 residues.

CDR3 loop: CAMVGTGRTGELFF. DNA of the CDR3: TGTGCCATGGTAGGGACAGGGAGGACCGGGGAGCTGTTTTTT. The V and J genes are TRBV6-4 and TRBJ2-2; 9 bases align to TRBD1. V lost 10 bases, J lost 5 bases, and 8 bases stayed unmatched. The germline V gene has CDR1 MRHNA and CDR2 SNTAGT. The CDR3 consists of 14 residues.

The chain joins TRBV9 to TRBJ1-1; maybe TRBD1 (6 bases). CDR1 is SGDLS, CDR2 YYNGEE, per germline. The CDR3 has 13 amino acids. V dropped 4 bases and J dropped 2 bases, with 9 bases sitting between them. CDR3 in DNA: TGTGCCAGCAGCTCAGGGGTTAACACTGAAGCTTTCTTT. Amino acids: CASSSGVNTEAFF. The complete variable domain, with remaining parts taken from reference TRBV9 and TRBJ1-1, reads DSGVTQTPKHLITATGQRVTLRCSPRSGDLSVYWYQQSLDQGLQFLIQYYNGEERAKGNILERFSAQQFPDLHSELNLSSLELGDSALYFCASSSGVNTEAFFGQGTRLTVV.

The chain is built from TRBV9 and TRBJ2-7, with D unresolved. Trimming removed 0 bases at V and 2 bases at J, with 12 bases between. Germline CDR1 and CDR2: SGDLS and YYNGEE. CDR3 length: 15 residues. CDR3 residues: CASSVEVADAYEQYF. DNA of the CDR3: TGTGCCAGCAGCGTAGAGGTAGCCGATGCCTACGAGCAGTACTTC.

The chain employs TRBV30 and TRBJ2-1; no reliable D call. This CDR3 has 12 residues. V was trimmed by 3 bases and J by 4 bases, leaving 7 bases between them. Germline CDR1 is GTSNPN and CDR2 is SVGIG (reference sequence). The chain's CDR3 is CAWRFGYNEQFF. CDR3 nucleotides: TGTGCCTGGAGGTTCGGGTACAATGAGCAGTTCTTC.

This chain links TRBV6-1 with TRBJ2-7; D not certain. V lost 3 bases, J lost 4 bases, and 13 bases lay in between. The CDR3 is 14 amino acids. Germline V lookup: CDR1 MNHNS, CDR2 SASEGT. The CDR3 is CASSDAQSGYEQYF. The DNA of the CDR3 is TGTGCCAGCAGTGATGCCCAGTCGGGTTACGAGCAGTACTTC.

The chain links TRBV19 to TRBJ2-7; D may be TRBD1 (6 bases). Germline loops: CDR1 LNHDA, CDR2 SQIVND (reference sequence). The germline V and J ends were trimmed by 5 bases and 7 bases, with 12 bases remaining between them. The CDR3 is made up of 12 amino acids. The CDR3 DNA is TGTGCCAGTAGTCCACAGGGATCGGAGCAGTACTTC. It yields the protein CASSPQGSEQYF.

The chain employs TRBV19 and TRBJ1-5; D ambiguous. The V gene lost 5 bases and the J gene lost 0 bases, with 17 bases spanning the gap. In germline, CDR1 is LNHDA, CDR2 SQIVND (reference sequence). CDR3 length: 17 residues. The DNA for the CDR3 is TGTGCCAGTAGTCCGCATCAACAGATTTATAGCAATCAGCCCCAGCATTTT. It yields the protein CASSPHQQIYSNQPQHF.

The chain joins TRBV27 to TRBJ1-1; the D gene is possibly TRBD1 (5 bases). V was cut by 6 bases and J by 6 bases, with 14 bases left in between. The V gene's germline CDR1 is MNHEY and CDR2 SMNVEV (reference sequence). This CDR3 spans 13 amino acids. The CDR3: CASSTTPGPEAFF. CDR3 nucleotide sequence: TGTGCCAGCAGCACAACCCCGGGGCCTGAAGCTTTCTTT.